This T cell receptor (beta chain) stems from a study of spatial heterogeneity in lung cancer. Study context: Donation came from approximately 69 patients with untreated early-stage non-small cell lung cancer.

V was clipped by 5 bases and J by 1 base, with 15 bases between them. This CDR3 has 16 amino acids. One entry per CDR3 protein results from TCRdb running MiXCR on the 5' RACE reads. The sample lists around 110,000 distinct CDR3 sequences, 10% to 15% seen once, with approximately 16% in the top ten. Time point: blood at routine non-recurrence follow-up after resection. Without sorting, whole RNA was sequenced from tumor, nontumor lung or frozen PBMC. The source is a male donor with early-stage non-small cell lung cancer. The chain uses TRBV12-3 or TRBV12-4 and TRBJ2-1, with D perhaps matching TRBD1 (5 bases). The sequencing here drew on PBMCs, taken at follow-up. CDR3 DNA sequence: TGTGCCAGCAGTCGGATAACAGGTAATTCCTACAATGAGCAGTTCTTC. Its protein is CASSRITGNSYNEQFF.